This T cell receptor beta chain stems from a study of blood T cells in healthy people across ages. In its sample, this clonotype was seen many times. What it binds is unknown. Whole-study results and caveats: Considered underestimates were the diversity estimates obtained from one million T cells. In older individuals, TCR beta diversity per million T cells was lower, falling roughly linearly with age.

The second PCR ran roughly 6 to 11 cycles with a sample-barcoded 5' primer and J-beta primers. A single record per CDR3 protein comes from TCRdb applying MiXCR to the 5' RACE reads. The sample contains 720,000 or so distinct CDR3 sequences, 40% to 45% of which appear only once. The study isolated at least 6.5 million PBMCs from each sample. Germline V lookup: CDR1 DFQATT, CDR2 SNEGSKA (reference sequence). The CDR3 loop spans 15 amino acids. V lost 4 bases, J lost 4 bases, and 20 bases lay in between. The rearrangement links TRBV20-1 to TRBJ2-7; D may match TRBD1 or TRBD2 (5 bases each). This clonotype was obtained from an elderly man in good health. The sample taken for sequencing was blood. The CDR3 is CSANGVPGRRYEQYF. The CDR3 DNA sequence: TGCAGTGCTAATGGCGTCCCAGGGAGAAGGTACGAGCAGTACTTC.